This T cell receptor beta chain is from a study of blood T cell repertoires in COVID-19. The repertoire was sequenced with immunoSEQ multiplex PCR; TCRdb's copy has only in-frame clones and lacks some. This sample has hundreds of thousands of clones, with around 90% found just once. The CDR3 is 15 amino acids. Germline values: CDR1 GTSNPN, CDR2 SVGIG (reference sequence). V lost 3 bases and J lost 1, with 12 bases in between. The TCR was taken from a man in his sixties who had recovered from COVID-19. The chain carries TRBV30 and TRBJ1-4, with a tentative D call TRBD1 (5 bases). What was sequenced was PBMCs or T cells enriched from blood (not recorded which). The CDR3 coding sequence is TGTGCCTGGAGACCTACAGGTGGAACTAATGAAAAACTGTTTTTT. Translated, it gives CAWRPTGGTNEKLFF.